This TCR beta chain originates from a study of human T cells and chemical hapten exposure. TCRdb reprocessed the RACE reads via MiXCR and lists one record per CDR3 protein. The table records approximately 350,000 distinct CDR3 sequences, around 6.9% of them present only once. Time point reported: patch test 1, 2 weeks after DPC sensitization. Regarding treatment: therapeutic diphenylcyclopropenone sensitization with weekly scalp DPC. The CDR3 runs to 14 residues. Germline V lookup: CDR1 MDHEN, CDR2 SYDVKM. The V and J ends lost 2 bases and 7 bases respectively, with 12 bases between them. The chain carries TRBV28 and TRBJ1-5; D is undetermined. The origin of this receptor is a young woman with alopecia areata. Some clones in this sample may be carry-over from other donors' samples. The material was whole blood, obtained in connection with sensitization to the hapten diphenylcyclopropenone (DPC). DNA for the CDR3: TGTGCCAGCAGTTTAAAGTTAGGGAGCCAGCCCCAGCATTTT. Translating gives CASSLKLGSQPQHF.